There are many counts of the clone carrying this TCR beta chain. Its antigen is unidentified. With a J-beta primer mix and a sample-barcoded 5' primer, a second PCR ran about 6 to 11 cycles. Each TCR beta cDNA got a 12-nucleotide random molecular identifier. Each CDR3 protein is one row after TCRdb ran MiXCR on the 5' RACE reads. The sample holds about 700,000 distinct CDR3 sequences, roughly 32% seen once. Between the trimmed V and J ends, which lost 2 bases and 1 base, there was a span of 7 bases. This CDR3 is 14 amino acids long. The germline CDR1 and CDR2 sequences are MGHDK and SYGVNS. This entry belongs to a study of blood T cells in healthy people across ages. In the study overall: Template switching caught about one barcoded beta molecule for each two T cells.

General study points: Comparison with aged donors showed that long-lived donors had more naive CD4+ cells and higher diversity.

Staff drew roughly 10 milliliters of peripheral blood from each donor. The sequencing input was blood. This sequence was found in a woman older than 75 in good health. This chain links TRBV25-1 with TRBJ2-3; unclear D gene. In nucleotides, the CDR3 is TGTGCCAGCAGTGAACGATTGGGCACAGATACGCAGTATTTT. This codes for CASSERLGTDTQYF.